This is a list of T cell receptor beta chains from one sample in a study of blood T cell repertoires in COVID-19. Here immunoSEQ multiplex PCR was the method, and the copy in TCRdb shows in-frame clones only, minus some. The table lists a few hundred thousand clones, about 81% of them singletons. Sequencing was done on a sample of PBMCs or T cells enriched from blood (not recorded which). These receptors were collected from a man in his forties who had recovered from COVID-19. The CDR3 runs from the conserved cysteine through the conserved F or W. D genes are given only for firm matches. Expanded clones get a size class; other rows say once, few or many, or leave the size out.

j_gene	abundance	d_gene	v_gene	CDR3aa	CDR3nt
TRBJ1-1	-	TRBD1	TRBV5-4	CASSSPDRGDTEAFF	TGTGCCAGCAGCTCCCCAGACAGGGGTGACACTGAAGCTTTCTTT
TRBJ1-6	-	-	TRBV4-1	CASSQDQGFNSPLHF	TGCGCCAGCAGCCAAGATCAGGGTTTTAATTCACCCCTCCACTTT
TRBJ2-2	-	TRBD2	TRBV11-3	CASSFTSGRGTGELFF	TGTGCCAGCAGCTTTACTAGCGGGAGAGGCACCGGGGAGCTGTTTTTT
TRBJ1-2	medium-sized	-	TRBV21-1	CASSKAARGEKDLYGYTF	TGTGCCAGCAGCAAAGCAGCAAGGGGCGAAAAGGACCTTTATGGCTACACCTTC
TRBJ2-2	-	TRBD1	TRBV5-4	CASSWDRSGELFF	TGTGCCAGCAGCTGGGACAGGTCCGGGGAGCTGTTTTTT
TRBJ2-7	-	TRBD1	TRBV18	CASSPRETGGKYEQYF	TGTGCCAGCTCACCACGTGAAACAGGGGGCAAGTACGAGCAGTACTTC
TRBJ1-2	-	TRBD1	TRBV5-6	CASSKAGTGSNYGYTF	TGTGCCAGCAGCAAAGCCGGGACAGGGTCTAACTATGGCTACACCTTC
TRBJ1-4	-	TRBD1	TRBV7-9	CASTNTGTGNEKLFF	TGTGCCAGTACCAATACGGGGACAGGGAATGAAAAACTGTTTTTT
TRBJ2-3	-	-	TRBV9	CASSAGDTQYF	TGTGCCAGCAGCGCAGGTGATACGCAGTATTTT
TRBJ2-4	once	TRBD1	TRBV19	CATSLGTGPIGKNIQYF	TGTGCCACCAGCCTTGGGACAGGGCCCATAGGCAAAAACATTCAGTACTTC
TRBJ1-1	once	-	TRBV27	CASRGQRGNTEAFF	TGTGCCAGCAGAGGACAGAGGGGAAACACTGAAGCTTTCTTT
TRBJ2-7	-	TRBD1	TRBV6-1	CASSFDRAHEQYF	TGTGCCAGCAGTTTCGACAGGGCCCACGAGCAGTACTTC
TRBJ2-3	once	TRBD1	TRBV24-1	CATSGTGTGLTDTQYF	TGTGCCACCAGTGGTACCGGGACAGGCCTCACAGATACGCAGTATTTT
TRBJ2-7	-	TRBD2	TRBV25-1	CASSDHSGSSYEQYF	TGTGCCAGCAGTGATCACAGCGGGAGCTCCTACGAGCAGTACTTC
TRBJ1-1	few	-	TRBV5-4	CASSLIGISNTEAFF	TGTGCCAGCAGCTTGATCGGTATATCGAACACTGAAGCTTTCTTT
TRBJ2-5	-	TRBD1	TRBV30	CAWSRDRQETQYF	TGTGCCTGGAGCCGGGACAGACAAGAGACCCAGTACTTC
TRBJ2-7	-	-	TRBV5-5	CASKVDPTGPYEQYF	TGTGCCAGCAAAGTAGACCCGACAGGCCCCTACGAGCAGTACTTC
TRBJ1-5	few	-	TRBV7-2	CASRGGLGQPQHF	TGTGCCAGCAGGGGAGGGCTCGGACAGCCCCAGCATTTT
TRBJ2-1	-	TRBD2	TRBV24-1	CATSDSSGGGSEQFF	TGTGCCACCAGTGACTCTAGCGGGGGGGGTAGTGAGCAGTTCTTC
TRBJ2-1	once	TRBD2	TRBV11-2	CASSLGLAGINEQFF	TGTGCCAGCAGCTTAGGGCTAGCGGGAATCAATGAGCAGTTCTTC
TRBJ1-1	-	TRBD1	TRBV5-1	CASSSGQGNTEAFF	TGCGCCAGCAGCTCCGGACAGGGGAACACTGAAGCTTTCTTT
TRBJ2-7	-	-	TRBV5-1	CASSQQGSPYEQYF	TGCGCCAGCAGCCAGCAGGGTTCTCCCTACGAGCAGTACTTC
TRBJ1-5	-	-	TRBV5-1	CASSLGGNSNQPQHF	TGCGCCAGCAGCTTGGGAGGGAATAGCAATCAGCCCCAGCATTTT
TRBJ2-2	-	-	TRBV12-5	CASGLVGAGELFF	TGTGCTAGTGGTTTGGTAGGGGCCGGGGAGCTGTTTTTT
TRBJ2-1	-	TRBD2	TRBV7-9	CASSLVASGLNNEQFF	TGTGCCAGCAGCTTAGTGGCTAGCGGACTAAACAATGAGCAGTTCTTC
TRBJ1-3	-	-	TRBV18	CASSPREPAARENTIYF	TGTGCCAGCTCACCTAGGGAACCGGCGGCTCGGGAAAACACCATATATTTT
TRBJ2-5	-	-	TRBV7-8	CASSPPAETQYF	TGTGCCAGCAGCCCACCCGCGGAGACCCAGTACTTC
TRBJ1-6	-	-	TRBV5-1	CASSLVGVTSSYNSPLHF	TGCGCCAGCAGCTTGGTAGGAGTAACGAGCTCCTATAATTCACCCCTCCACTTT
TRBJ1-2	-	TRBD1	TRBV6-5	CAAQREMGQSYGYTF	TGTGCCGCCCAGAGGGAAATGGGACAGAGCTATGGCTACACCTTC
TRBJ1-1	-	-	TRBV18	CASSQRQGSQGNEAFF	TGTGCCAGCTCCCAAAGGCAAGGGTCCCAGGGTAATGAAGCTTTCTTT
TRBJ2-6	-	-	TRBV5-6	CASSPDSPSGANVLTF	TGTGCCAGCAGCCCGGACAGCCCTTCTGGGGCCAACGTCCTGACTTTC
TRBJ1-1	-	-	TRBV19	CASSFLGVKGPRAAFF	TGTGCCAGTAGTTTCCTCGGGGTGAAGGGCCCGCGGGCGGCTTTCTTT
TRBJ1-5	-	-	TRBV5-4	CATSEGGGGQPQHF	TGTGCCACCTCCGAAGGAGGGGGGGGTCAGCCCCAGCATTTT
TRBJ2-7	-	TRBD2	TRBV19	CASSMTGTSVYEQYF	TGTGCCAGTAGTATGACCGGGACTAGTGTCTACGAGCAGTACTTC
TRBJ1-5	-	-	TRBV12-5	CASGLGLRKPQHF	TGTGCTAGTGGTTTGGGCTTGAGGAAGCCCCAGCATTTT
TRBJ2-1	-	-	TRBV2	CASSEVSSYNEQFF	TGTGCCAGCAGTGAAGTGAGCTCCTACAATGAGCAGTTCTTC
TRBJ1-3	-	TRBD1	TRBV11-2	CASGSRDRGPGNTIYF	TGTGCCAGCGGGTCCAGGGACAGGGGGCCTGGAAACACCATATATTTT
TRBJ2-1	-	TRBD2	TRBV10-2	CAIETSGRSNEQFF	TGCGCCATCGAGACTAGCGGGAGGTCGAATGAGCAGTTCTTC
TRBJ2-2	-	TRBD2	TRBV5-8	CASSLGLADYTGELFF	TGTGCCAGCAGCTTGGGACTAGCGGACTACACCGGGGAGCTGTTTTTT
TRBJ2-1	-	TRBD2	TRBV5-1	CASSSGLAGARGEQFF	TGCGCCAGCAGCTCCGGACTAGCGGGAGCCAGGGGTGAGCAGTTCTTC
TRBJ2-1	-	-	TRBV29-1	CSVDRGPLNNEQFF	TGCAGCGTTGATCGCGGTCCCCTAAACAATGAGCAGTTCTTC
TRBJ2-2	-	TRBD1	TRBV9	CASSVYQGAGELFF	TGTGCCAGCAGCGTATACCAGGGGGCCGGGGAGCTGTTTTTT
TRBJ2-3	-	-	TRBV5-1	CASSLVKGPGATDTQYF	TGCGCCAGCAGCTTGGTAAAGGGGCCGGGTGCCACAGATACGCAGTATTTT
TRBJ2-1	-	TRBD2	TRBV11-2	CASRPIAGGPYNEQFF	TGTGCCAGCAGACCAATAGCGGGAGGGCCCTACAATGAGCAGTTCTTC
TRBJ1-6	-	-	TRBV11-2	CASRHREGSYNSPLHF	TGTGCCAGCAGGCACAGGGAGGGATCCTATAATTCACCCCTCCACTTT